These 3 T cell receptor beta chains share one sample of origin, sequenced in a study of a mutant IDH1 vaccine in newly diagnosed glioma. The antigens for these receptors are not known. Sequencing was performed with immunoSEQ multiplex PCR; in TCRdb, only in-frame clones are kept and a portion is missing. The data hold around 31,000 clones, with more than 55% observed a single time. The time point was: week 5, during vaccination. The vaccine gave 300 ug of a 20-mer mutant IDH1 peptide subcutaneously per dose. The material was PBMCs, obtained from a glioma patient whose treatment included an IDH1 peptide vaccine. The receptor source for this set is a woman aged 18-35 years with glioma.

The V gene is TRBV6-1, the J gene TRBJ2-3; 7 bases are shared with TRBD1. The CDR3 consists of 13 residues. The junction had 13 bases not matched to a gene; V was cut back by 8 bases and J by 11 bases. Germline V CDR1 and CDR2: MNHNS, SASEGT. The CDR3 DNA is TGTGCCAGCGACAGGGTGGGATCTTATGGGCAGTATTTT. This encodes CASDRVGSYGQYF.

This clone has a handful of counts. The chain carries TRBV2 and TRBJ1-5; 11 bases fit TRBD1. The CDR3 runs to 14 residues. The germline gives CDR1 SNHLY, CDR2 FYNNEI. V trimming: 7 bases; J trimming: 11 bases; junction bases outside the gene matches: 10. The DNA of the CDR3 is TGTGCCAGCAACCAGGACAGGGGGCAACCTTCCCAGCATTTT. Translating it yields CASNQDRGQPSQHF.

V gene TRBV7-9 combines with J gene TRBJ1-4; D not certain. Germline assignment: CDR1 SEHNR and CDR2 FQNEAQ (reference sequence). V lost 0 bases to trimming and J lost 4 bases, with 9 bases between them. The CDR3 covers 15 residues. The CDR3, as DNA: TGTGCCAGCAGCTTAGCGGTGAAGGATAATGAAAAACTGTTTTTT. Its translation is CASSLAVKDNEKLFF.